Listed below are T cell receptor beta chains from one sample, sequenced in a study of brain metastases from non-small cell lung cancer. Assay used: immunoSEQ multiplex PCR; TCRdb lists only in-frame clones, some missing. There are roughly 2,300 clones in the sample; approximately 82% occur only once, and 18% lies in the top ten. Source material: primary lung tumor tissue. These receptors came from a donor at least 40 years old with non-small cell lung cancer. CDR3s include the opening cysteine and the closing phenylalanine or tryptophan. D genes are given only for firm matches. Rows may omit the clone size; those that give it use once, few, many or a size class.

d_call,j_call,cdr3_length,v_call,clone_size,cdr3_nt,cdr3_aa
-,TRBJ1-5,14,TRBV28,once,TGTGCCAGTAGTTTGCAGGGTGATAATCAGCCCCAGCATTTT,CASSLQGDNQPQHF
-,TRBJ2-7,12,TRBV4-1,-,TGCGCCAGCAGCCAAGGGGGTTACGAGCAGTACTTC,CASSQGGYEQYF
-,TRBJ1-1,16,TRBV27,-,TGTGCCAGCAGCCGCGCGGGGGTCACCCGACACACTGAAGCTTTCTTT,CASSRAGVTRHTEAFF
-,TRBJ1-4,17,TRBV3-1/TRBV3-2,-,TGTGCCAGCAGCCAAGTCCCATCGACCTTACCGGAAGAAAAACTGTTTTTT,CASSQVPSTLPEEKLFF
-,TRBJ2-7,14,TRBV5-6,-,TGTGCTAGCAGCTTAACAGGTAGCTCCTACGAGCAGTACTTC,CASSLTGSSYEQYF
-,TRBJ2-6,15,TRBV9,large,TGTGCCAGCAGCGTAGCTGGCTCTGGGGCCAACGTCCTGACTTTC,CASSVAGSGANVLTF
-,TRBJ2-1,12,TRBV12-3/TRBV12-4,-,TGTGCCAGCAGTTGGGCTGGGGCGGAGCAGTTCTTC,CASSWAGAEQFF
TRBD2,TRBJ2-3,14,TRBV6-6,-,TGTGCCAGCAGACTAGCGGGGGGCACAGATACGCAGTATTTT,CASRLAGGTDTQYF
-,TRBJ2-3,15,TRBV7-6,-,TGTGCCAGCAGCTGGGGCGACTCAACCACAGATACGCAGTATTTT,CASSWGDSTTDTQYF
-,TRBJ2-3,18,TRBV4-3,few,TGCGCCAGCAGCCAAGGTTTGGGGGGAGGCCCTAGCACAGATACGCAGTATTTT,CASSQGLGGGPSTDTQYF
-,TRBJ2-5,15,TRBV7-8,-,TGTGCCAGCAGCTCCCATGCGGAGCTCCAAGAGACCCAGTACTTC,CASSSHAELQETQYF
-,TRBJ2-7,11,TRBV10-3,-,TGTGCCATCAGTTTTGGAGGCGAGCAGTACTTC,CAISFGGEQYF
-,TRBJ2-2,13,TRBV29-1,-,TGCAGCGCTAACAGGGGAGGGACCGGGGAGCTGTTTTTT,CSANRGGTGELFF
-,TRBJ2-7,14,TRBV4-1,-,TGCGCCAGCAGCCGCCAATGGGCCGAGTACGAGCAGTACTTC,CASSRQWAEYEQYF
-,TRBJ1-1,15,TRBV12-5,-,TGTGCTAGTGGTGCGGACAGTTTTAGAAACACTGAAGCTTTCTTT,CASGADSFRNTEAFF
-,TRBJ2-5,14,TRBV12-5,-,TGTGCTAGTAGGCGTGGGGGACCGTGGGAGACCCAGTACTTC,CASRRGGPWETQYF
-,TRBJ2-5,12,TRBV6-5,-,TGTGCCAGCAGTCCCAGGGCGGAGACTCAGTACTTC,CASSPRAETQYF